This T cell receptor (beta chain) was captured in a study of cytomegalovirus exposure and HLA in healthy donors. Study-wide results and limits: In the roughly 110 validation repertoires, roughly 94% of cluster scores exceeded 0, per a later analysis.

CDR1 is LNHDA, CDR2 SQIVND, per germline (reference sequence). Trimming at V came to 0 bases and at J to 5 bases, leaving 9 bases not matched to a gene. The CDR3 length is 17 residues. Data came from immunoSEQ multiplex PCR; TCRdb stores just in-frame clones and leaves some out. The table lists over 150,000 clones, roughly 90% of them singletons. A remark on this clone: The antigen is not known.

The chain combines TRBV19 with TRBJ2-3; TRBD1 aligns across 9 bases. This TCR was recovered from a woman between 18 and 29 years old in good health and CMV-seropositive. Source material: PBMCs. The CDR3 loop reads CASSIENTGGAGDTQYF. The CDR3 coding sequence is TGTGCCAGTAGTATAGAAAACACAGGGGGCGCAGGAGATACGCAGTATTTT.